What follows are 13 T cell receptor beta chains derived from one specimen sequenced in a study of T-cell reconstitution after alpha-beta-depleted transplantation in children. During its preparation, the TCRbeta library received unique molecular identifiers. In TCRdb, the PCR reads were re-called with MiXCR into one record per CDR3 protein. Among some 440,000 distinct CDR3 sequences, about 17% were seen once, and the ten largest hold around 28%. The sequencing used PBMCs, mostly from graft donor cells, collected 360 days after TCRalphabeta/CD19-depleted stem cell transplant. The receptors come from a boy in the first two years of life who had a stem cell transplant for Wiskott-Aldrich syndrome, so the T cells may come from the graft donor.

The V gene is TRBV2, the J gene TRBJ2-7, with TRBD2 as a possible D gene (6 bases). V shed 3 bases and J shed 3 bases, with 9 bases lying between them. Germline CDR1 is SNHLY and CDR2 is FYNNEI. The CDR3 spans 13 residues. The CDR3: CASSDGTDYEQYF. CDR3 in DNA: TGTGCCAGCAGTGACGGGACTGACTACGAGCAGTACTTC. The full variable domain, completed using reference TRBV2 and TRBJ2-7, is EPEVTQTPSHQVTQMGQEVILRCVPISNHLYFYWYRQILGQKVEFLVSFYNNEISEKSEIFDDQFSVERPDGSNFTLKIRSTKLEDSAMYFCASSDGTDYEQYFGPGTRLTVT.

This clonotype was detected only a few times. The chain employs TRBV5-6 and TRBJ2-7, with 10 bases matching TRBD2. In germline, CDR1 is SGHDT, CDR2 YYEEEE. This CDR3 region has 14 residues. Trimming took 4 bases from V and 7 from J; bases not matched to a gene: 8. The CDR3 DNA is TGTGCCAGCAGCCCAGGGACTAGCGTATGGGAGCAGTACTTC. Protein: CASSPGTSVWEQYF.

The chain recombines TRBV20-1 with TRBJ1-1; 10 bases agree with TRBD1. Germline V gives CDR1 DFQATT, CDR2 SNEGSKA (reference sequence). Unmatched junction bases numbered 8, after V lost 1 base and J lost 0 bases. The CDR3 is made up of 17 amino acids. CDR3 amino acids: CSARAHRDRGVNTEAFF. The CDR3 DNA follows: TGCAGTGCTAGAGCCCACCGGGACAGGGGCGTGAACACTGAAGCTTTCTTT.

This clonotype was recorded a few times. The chain carries TRBV10-3 and TRBJ2-7; 7 bases map to TRBD1. The CDR3 is 15 amino acids. The J segment lost 3 bases and the V segment lost 3 bases, leaving 8 bases of the junction unmatched. Germline lookup yields CDR1 ENHRY and CDR2 SYGVKD. In DNA, the CDR3 is TGTGCCATCAGTGATCCGAAGGGGGCAATCTACGAGCAGTACTTC. Translating gives CAISDPKGAIYEQYF.

The chain uses TRBV3-1 and TRBJ2-3, with a weak D call TRBD1 (6 bases). V lost 1 base to trimming and J lost 0 bases, with 11 bases between them. The germline CDR1 and CDR2 sequences are LGHDT and YNNKEL (reference sequence). CDR3 length: 16 residues. The CDR3 sequence is CASSQGGRSSTDTQYF. CDR3 coding DNA: TGTGCCAGCAGCCAAGGGGGGCGGTCTAGCACAGATACGCAGTATTTT.

As to this clonotype: The CDR3 end shows no conserved phenylalanine or tryptophan, and so a read error is likely. The DNA is omitted, as the CDR3 cannot be located on it reliably, and the CDR3 follows TCRdb's listing. The chain has TRBV7-8 and TRBJ2-3; the D call in the table, TRBD2, was not verified against the DNA. The CDR3 region is 14 residues in length, termini included. CDR1 SGHVS and CDR2 FQNEAQ come from the germline V gene. The CDR3 sequence: CASSLEVGLAGRTL.

This CDR3 reads CASSPLVALNTEAFF. In DNA form, the CDR3 reads TGTGCCAGCAGCCCCCTGGTTGCGCTGAACACTGAAGCTTTCTTT. J is TRBJ1-1 and V is TRBV7-9; D gene uncertain. This CDR3 contains 15 residues. Germline V CDR1 and CDR2: SEHNR, FQNEAQ (reference sequence). Trimming left V 5 bases short and J 0 bases short, with 13 bases between.

This rearrangement joins TRBV9 to TRBJ2-1; 12 nucleotides align to TRBD2. With 0 bases clipped from V and 2 bases from J, the junction kept 0 bases outside the gene matches. This CDR3 region has 16 residues. The V gene's germline CDR1 is SGDLS and CDR2 YYNGEE. CDR3: CASSVGTSGTYNEQFF. Written as DNA, the CDR3 is TGTGCCAGCAGCGTAGGGACTAGCGGGACCTACAATGAGCAGTTCTTC.

The CDR3 nucleotides read TGTGCCAGCAGTTACGGACCCTTTGAGCAGTTCTTC. This sequence encodes CASSYGPFEQFF. The V gene is TRBV6-2 or TRBV6-3, the J gene TRBJ2-1; D remains ambiguous. There are 12 residues in the CDR3. Trimming removed 2 bases at V and 9 bases at J, with 8 bases between. Per germline, CDR1 MNHEY and CDR2 SVGEGT.

This chain uses TRBV11-2 with TRBJ2-5; 14 bases line up with TRBD2. The V segment lost 4 bases and the J segment 2 bases; nucleotides outside the gene matches: 6. The germline V gene encodes CDR1 SGHAT and CDR2 FQNNGV. This CDR3 region has 17 residues. The CDR3 DNA reads as TGTGCCAGCAGCTCACGACTAGCGGGGGGGCCTCAAGAGACCCAGTACTTC. The encoded protein is CASSSRLAGGPQETQYF.

V is TRBV12-3 or TRBV12-4 and J is TRBJ2-1; D gene uncertain. The CDR3 runs 16 residues. Trimming cost V 3 bases and J 3 bases, with 15 bases left between them. CDR3 region: CASSFALGPFYNEQFF. CDR3 DNA sequence: TGTGCCAGCAGTTTTGCCCTCGGCCCTTTCTACAATGAGCAGTTCTTC.

This clonotype was observed a handful of times. V and J are TRBV7-6 and TRBJ2-7; TRBD2 might be the D (5 bases). CDR3 size: 13 residues. Germline-derived CDR1 and CDR2 are SGHVS and FNYEAQ. The germline V and J ends were trimmed by 4 bases and 4 bases, with 11 bases remaining between them. DNA of the CDR3: TGTGCCAGCAGCTCCCGAGGGCATTACGAGCAGTACTTC. Amino acids: CASSSRGHYEQYF.

The chain employs TRBV2 and TRBJ2-4; maybe TRBD1 (8 bases). CDR1 and CDR2 from the germline V gene are SNHLY and FYNNEI. V lost 8 bases and J lost 0, with 20 bases in between. This CDR3 region has 17 residues. The CDR3, as DNA: TGTGCCAGCGGTTGGACAGGGAGGGGGGTAGCCAAAAACATTCAGTACTTC. Its protein is CASGWTGRGVAKNIQYF.